This is a list of T cell receptor beta chains from one sample in a study of blood T cell repertoires in COVID-19. Assay: immunoSEQ multiplex PCR; the TCRdb copy retains only in-frame clones and omits some. The sample holds about 140,000 clones, roughly 86% seen once. Sample: peripheral blood. Receptors originate from a woman aged 60-75 years with acute or convalescent COVID-19. CDR3s include the opening cysteine and the closing phenylalanine or tryptophan. D genes are given only for firm matches. Some rows have no size entry. The others give once, few or many, or a class for an expanded clone.

cdr3_nt: TGTGCCAGCAGTCTGGACAGCTACGAGCAGTACTTC; cdr3_aa: CASSLDSYEQYF; v_call: TRBV6-6; j_call: TRBJ2-7; d_call: .; cdr3_length: 12; clone_size: .
cdr3_nt: TGTGCCAGCAGCGTTCTAGCGGGGTCCTACGAGCAGTACTTC; cdr3_aa: CASSVLAGSYEQYF; v_call: TRBV9; j_call: TRBJ2-7; d_call: TRBD2; cdr3_length: 14; clone_size: .
cdr3_nt: TGTGCCAGCAGCTTAGCGCCGGGGAACTACAATGAGCAGTTCTTC; cdr3_aa: CASSLAPGNYNEQFF; v_call: TRBV7-2; j_call: TRBJ2-1; d_call: .; cdr3_length: 15; clone_size: .
cdr3_nt: TGTGCCAGCAGCTTGGTGCGGACAGGCACCGGGGAGCTGTTTTTT; cdr3_aa: CASSLVRTGTGELFF; v_call: TRBV5-5; j_call: TRBJ2-2; d_call: TRBD1; cdr3_length: 15; clone_size: .
cdr3_nt: TGTGCCAGCAGCTTAGCGGGGGCGACTAATGAAAAACTGTTTTTT; cdr3_aa: CASSLAGATNEKLFF; v_call: TRBV7-8; j_call: TRBJ1-4; d_call: .; cdr3_length: 15; clone_size: .
cdr3_nt: TGTGCCAGCAGTTACCGGGAAATATCCTACAATGAGCAGTTCTTC; cdr3_aa: CASSYREISYNEQFF; v_call: TRBV6-2/TRBV6-3; j_call: TRBJ2-1; d_call: .; cdr3_length: 15; clone_size: .
cdr3_nt: TGTGCCAGCAGCTTAGATTCCATACAGGGTTGGACGAACACTGAAGCTTTCTTT; cdr3_aa: CASSLDSIQGWTNTEAFF; v_call: TRBV11-2; j_call: TRBJ1-1; d_call: .; cdr3_length: 18; clone_size: .
cdr3_nt: TGCGCCAGCAGCTTGGCGGGATTAGGGGAGGGCAATGAGCAGTTCTTC; cdr3_aa: CASSLAGLGEGNEQFF; v_call: TRBV5-1; j_call: TRBJ2-1; d_call: TRBD2; cdr3_length: 16; clone_size: .
cdr3_nt: TGCGCCAGCAGTGCAGGGTCCTCTGGAAACACCATATATTTT; cdr3_aa: CASSAGSSGNTIYF; v_call: TRBV10-1; j_call: TRBJ1-3; d_call: .; cdr3_length: 14; clone_size: few
cdr3_nt: TGTGCCAGCAGCCCGACAGTCTCTGGGGCCAACGTCCTGACTTTC; cdr3_aa: CASSPTVSGANVLTF; v_call: TRBV6-6; j_call: TRBJ2-6; d_call: .; cdr3_length: 15; clone_size: .
cdr3_nt: TGTGCCAGCAGCTTAACGGCGGGGGCGCGGTATGGCGGGGAGCTGTTTTTT; cdr3_aa: CASSLTAGARYGGELFF; v_call: TRBV7-3; j_call: TRBJ2-2; d_call: .; cdr3_length: 17; clone_size: .
cdr3_nt: TGTGCTAGCAGCTTGACCGGGACTAGCACAGATACGCAGTATTTT; cdr3_aa: CASSLTGTSTDTQYF; v_call: TRBV7-7; j_call: TRBJ2-3; d_call: .; cdr3_length: 15; clone_size: .
cdr3_nt: TGTGCCAGCAGTTCCCTCTTGCGGGGGGGTTCCTACAATGAGCAGTTCTTC; cdr3_aa: CASSSLLRGGSYNEQFF; v_call: TRBV27; j_call: TRBJ2-1; d_call: TRBD2; cdr3_length: 17; clone_size: .
cdr3_nt: TGCAGCATTCGGCGGGACAGGGGCTACGAGCAGTACTTC; cdr3_aa: CSIRRDRGYEQYF; v_call: TRBV29-1; j_call: TRBJ2-7; d_call: TRBD1; cdr3_length: 13; clone_size: .
cdr3_nt: TGCGCCAGCAGTCAATCCCTAACAGGGGAAAGGGGTTACGAGCAGTACTTC; cdr3_aa: CASSQSLTGERGYEQYF; v_call: TRBV23-1; j_call: TRBJ2-7; d_call: TRBD1; cdr3_length: 17; clone_size: once
cdr3_nt: TGTGCCAGCAGCCGAATAGGACAGGGCACCTACGAGCAGTACTTC; cdr3_aa: CASSRIGQGTYEQYF; v_call: TRBV14; j_call: TRBJ2-7; d_call: TRBD1; cdr3_length: 15; clone_size: .
cdr3_nt: TGTGCCAGCAGCTCCCCGGTCGGGGGGCGACAAGAGACCCAGTACTTC; cdr3_aa: CASSSPVGGRQETQYF; v_call: TRBV7-6; j_call: TRBJ2-5; d_call: .; cdr3_length: 16; clone_size: .
cdr3_nt: TGTGCCAGCAGCTCGCTTGGCAGGTTACCTCTCCCTAATTCACCCCTCCACTTT; cdr3_aa: CASSSLGRLPLPNSPLHF; v_call: TRBV5-6; j_call: TRBJ1-6; d_call: .; cdr3_length: 18; clone_size: .
cdr3_nt: TGTGCCAGCTCGCGGGGACAGGCGACAAATCAGCCCCAGCATTTT; cdr3_aa: CASSRGQATNQPQHF; v_call: TRBV18; j_call: TRBJ1-5; d_call: TRBD1; cdr3_length: 15; clone_size: .
cdr3_nt: TGTGCCAGCAGCTTGGGGGGTCAGGGGGGCCCTGAAGCTTTCTTT; cdr3_aa: CASSLGGQGGPEAFF; v_call: TRBV5-4; j_call: TRBJ1-1; d_call: TRBD1; cdr3_length: 15; clone_size: .
cdr3_nt: TGTGCCAGCAGAACAACTAGCGGGGGGGCGGGAGGTCCAGATACGCAGTATTTT; cdr3_aa: CASRTTSGGAGGPDTQYF; v_call: TRBV2; j_call: TRBJ2-3; d_call: TRBD2; cdr3_length: 18; clone_size: .
cdr3_nt: TGTGCCAGCAGCTTATCCGACAGGCCCTACGAGCAGTACTTC; cdr3_aa: CASSLSDRPYEQYF; v_call: TRBV7-9; j_call: TRBJ2-7; d_call: .; cdr3_length: 14; clone_size: .
cdr3_nt: TGTGCCAGCAGCTTAGTGGTTGAAGGGGGATATAGCAATCAGCCCCAGCATTTT; cdr3_aa: CASSLVVEGGYSNQPQHF; v_call: TRBV7-9; j_call: TRBJ1-5; d_call: .; cdr3_length: 18; clone_size: .
cdr3_nt: TGCGCCAGCAGCTTGGACGGTGCAACTAATGAAAAACTGTTTTTT; cdr3_aa: CASSLDGATNEKLFF; v_call: TRBV5-1; j_call: TRBJ1-4; d_call: .; cdr3_length: 15; clone_size: .
cdr3_nt: TGTGCCTGGAGTGCCGGGACAGAAAATTCACCCCTCCACTTT; cdr3_aa: CAWSAGTENSPLHF; v_call: TRBV30; j_call: TRBJ1-6; d_call: TRBD1; cdr3_length: 14; clone_size: .
cdr3_nt: TGTGCCAGCAGCCCGGACAGGGCAGCAGATACGCAGTATTTT; cdr3_aa: CASSPDRAADTQYF; v_call: TRBV11-3; j_call: TRBJ2-3; d_call: TRBD1; cdr3_length: 14; clone_size: .
cdr3_nt: TGTGCCACCAGCAGGGTCGGGACACGAAACACTGAAGCTTTCTTT; cdr3_aa: CATSRVGTRNTEAFF; v_call: TRBV15; j_call: TRBJ1-1; d_call: .; cdr3_length: 15; clone_size: once
cdr3_nt: TGTGCCAGTAGTATAGACCCGCGCCCCTTATATGGCTACACCTTC; cdr3_aa: CASSIDPRPLYGYTF; v_call: TRBV19; j_call: TRBJ1-2; d_call: .; cdr3_length: 15; clone_size: .
cdr3_nt: TGTGCCACCAGTGATTCGACAGGGACGATTCGAGGCGGGGAGCTGTTTTTT; cdr3_aa: CATSDSTGTIRGGELFF; v_call: TRBV24-1; j_call: TRBJ2-2; d_call: TRBD1; cdr3_length: 17; clone_size: .
cdr3_nt: TGTGCCACCAGCAGGTCTAGGGGGCCTCGAGATGGGCAGTACTTC; cdr3_aa: CATSRSRGPRDGQYF; v_call: TRBV15; j_call: TRBJ2-7; d_call: TRBD1; cdr3_length: 15; clone_size: .
cdr3_nt: TGTGCCAGCAGTCACCCCACGGGGGCCTACAATGAGCAGTTCTTC; cdr3_aa: CASSHPTGAYNEQFF; v_call: TRBV6-6; j_call: TRBJ2-1; d_call: .; cdr3_length: 15; clone_size: .
cdr3_nt: TGTGCCAGAGGACAGGGGGGTAATAATTCACCCCTCCACTTT; cdr3_aa: CARGQGGNNSPLHF; v_call: TRBV30; j_call: TRBJ1-6; d_call: TRBD1; cdr3_length: 14; clone_size: few
cdr3_nt: TGTGCCAGCAGCCAAGATTGGGGGCAGAATTATGGCTACACCTTC; cdr3_aa: CASSQDWGQNYGYTF; v_call: TRBV14; j_call: TRBJ1-2; d_call: .; cdr3_length: 15; clone_size: .
cdr3_nt: TGTGCCTGTTCGGGTTCCCAATTGACTGAAGCTTTCTTT; cdr3_aa: CACSGSQLTEAFF; v_call: TRBV30; j_call: TRBJ1-1; d_call: .; cdr3_length: 13; clone_size: .
cdr3_nt: TGTGCCAGCAGTTACGACAGGGAGGAGCAGCCCCAGCATTTT; cdr3_aa: CASSYDREEQPQHF; v_call: TRBV6-5; j_call: TRBJ1-5; d_call: TRBD1; cdr3_length: 14; clone_size: .
cdr3_nt: TGTGCCAGCAGCTTACGTGGACAGCGCCAAGAGACCCAGTACTTC; cdr3_aa: CASSLRGQRQETQYF; v_call: TRBV11-3; j_call: TRBJ2-5; d_call: .; cdr3_length: 15; clone_size: once
cdr3_nt: TGCGCCAGCAGCCAAGATACAGCGGGGGGGCTTCTCCGACTCGAGCAGTACTTC; cdr3_aa: CASSQDTAGGLLRLEQYF; v_call: TRBV4-1; j_call: TRBJ2-7; d_call: TRBD2; cdr3_length: 18; clone_size: .
cdr3_nt: TGTGCCAGCAGTTTCGACAGGGGGATCAACACTGAAGCTTTCTTT; cdr3_aa: CASSFDRGINTEAFF; v_call: TRBV28; j_call: TRBJ1-1; d_call: TRBD1; cdr3_length: 15; clone_size: once
cdr3_nt: TGTGCCAGCAGCGGACTAGTGGGGGAGCTGTTTTTT; cdr3_aa: CASSGLVGELFF; v_call: TRBV6-5; j_call: TRBJ2-2; d_call: TRBD2; cdr3_length: 12; clone_size: .
cdr3_nt: TGTGCCAGTAGTATAGAGGCCAGGGGCTCCTACGAGCAGTACTTC; cdr3_aa: CASSIEARGSYEQYF; v_call: TRBV19; j_call: TRBJ2-7; d_call: .; cdr3_length: 15; clone_size: .
cdr3_nt: TGTGCCACCAGTGACCCGTCCCGGTCCAATAAGCGCGATGAGCAGTTCTTC; cdr3_aa: CATSDPSRSNKRDEQFF; v_call: TRBV24-1; j_call: TRBJ2-1; d_call: .; cdr3_length: 17; clone_size: .
cdr3_nt: TGTGCCAGCAGCGATCCAGGGAATGGCTACACCTTC; cdr3_aa: CASSDPGNGYTF; v_call: TRBV28; j_call: TRBJ1-2; d_call: .; cdr3_length: 12; clone_size: .